The clone carrying this T cell receptor beta chain has just a few counts. Its antigen is unidentified. This sample was included in a study of beta chain features in type 1 diabetes. Overall study: Investigators examined nearly 110,000,000 sorted cells across all samples. Study-wide findings and caveats: Among type 1 diabetes patients, VDJ junctions had fewer insertions and more deletions. TCRB CDR3s from Type 1 diabetes patients were moderately but significantly shorter in all four CD4+ subsets.

By way of CD45RO/CCR7/CD25/CD127/CD95/CD27, the CD4+ regulatory, stem cell-like memory, central memory and naive cells were sorted. As every portion of the isolated RNA was reverse transcribed, the sequencing read expressed TCRB transcripts. Produced via immunoSEQ multiplex PCR; TCRdb's table is partial and in-frame only. The table has 250,000 or so clones, roughly 20% seen once. V dropped 4 bases and J dropped 7 bases, with 11 bases sitting between them. CDR3 length: 12 residues. CDR1 and CDR2 (germline): SQVTM, ANQGSEA. V and J are TRBV29-1 and TRBJ1-5, with TRBD1 as a possible D gene (6 bases). This clonotype was sampled from a woman in her thirties or forties with type 1 diabetes. The sequenced sample was naive CD4+ T cells from blood. Here the CDR3 reads CSVGAGDQPQHF. For the CDR3, the DNA is TGCAGCGTTGGGGCAGGGGACCAGCCCCAGCATTTT.